The source of this T cell receptor beta chain is a study of blood T cell repertoires in COVID-19. Study overall: Material from acute and convalescent COVID-19 was sourced from the United States, Italy and Spain.

Repertoires were generated with immunoSEQ multiplex PCR, while TCRdb's copy carries only in-frame clones and drops some. The sample lists 200,000 to 250,000 clones; 70% to 90% were seen once. The germline V gene has CDR1 SGHNT and CDR2 YENEEA. This CDR3 spans 16 amino acids. With V trimmed by 1 base and J by 4 bases, 5 bases remained unmatched. The rearrangement uses TRBV11-3 and TRBJ1-3; TRBD1 aligns across 9 bases. What was sequenced was peripheral blood. The receptor was isolated from a man between 60 and 75 years old with acute or convalescent COVID-19. CDR3 amino acids: CASSLAGDRAGNTIYF. The DNA for the CDR3 is TGTGCCAGCAGCTTAGCCGGGGACAGGGCCGGAAACACCATATATTTT.